One and the same sample provided the 27 T cell receptor beta chains below, sequenced in a study of T-cell memory formation after mild COVID-19. MiXCR, applied by TCRdb to the 5' RACE reads, yields one record per CDR3 protein. Of just over 350,000 distinct CDR3 sequences listed, 13% to 15% are singletons. Sequenced: PBMCs or a T cell subset sorted from them (not recorded which). The receptors here all came from a young man who had mild COVID-19 (a few samples of this study predate the infection). Cell type and time point are not known.

The rearrangement joins TRBV7-9 to TRBJ2-2; D unclear. The V gene's germline CDR1 is SEHNR and CDR2 FQNEAQ (reference sequence). V was shortened by 5 bases and J by 7 bases, with 8 bases between the two germline ends. This CDR3 is built from 12 residues. CDR3 in amino acids: CASSADGGELFF. The CDR3 coding sequence is TGTGCCAGCAGCGCGGACGGCGGGGAGCTGTTTTTT. The complete variable domain, with remaining parts taken from reference TRBV7-9 and TRBJ2-2, reads DTGVSQNPRHKITKRGQNVTFRCDPISEHNRLYWYRQTLGQGPEFLTYFQNEAQLEKSRLLSDRFSAERPKGSFSTLEIQRTEQGDSAMYLCASSADGGELFFGEGSRLTVL.

This rearrangement joins TRBV6-6 to TRBJ2-5; TRBD2 is a possible D gene (7 bases). With 5 bases removed from V and 5 bases from J, the gap between germline ends came to 18 bases. The CDR3 totals 15 residues. Germline V lookup: CDR1 MNHNY, CDR2 SVGAGI (reference sequence). The chain's CDR3 is CASSTMGGQGETQYF. The DNA for the CDR3 is TGTGCCAGCAGTACGATGGGGGGGCAAGGGGAGACCCAGTACTTC.

In this sample, this clonotype turned up a few times. The chain employs TRBV1 and TRBJ2-7; TRBD1 is the table's D call and was not checked against the DNA. TRBV1 is recorded as a pseudogene. The CDR3 sequence is 12 residues long. CDR3 residues: CTSMRGPYEQYV. The CDR3, as DNA: TGCACCAGCATGAGGGGTCCCTACGAGCAGTACGTC.

The V call is TRBV7-2, the J call TRBJ2-5, with a possible D match to TRBD1 (5 bases). V gave up 1 base and J gave up 5 bases, with 17 bases separating them. Germline V gene sequence: CDR1 SGHTA, CDR2 FQGNSA. The CDR3 runs to 16 residues. DNA for the CDR3: TGTGCCAGCAGCTTAGTTGGGGCCGCGCTAGAGGAGACCCAGTACTTC. This encodes CASSLVGAALEETQYF.

The table lists this clonotype with a few counts. V usage is TRBV7-9 and J usage is TRBJ2-1; TRBD2 matches 9 bases. CDR1 and CDR2 from the germline V gene are SEHNR and FQNEAQ (reference sequence). This CDR3 is built from 15 residues. The V segment lost 2 bases and the J segment 8 bases; nucleotides outside the gene matches: 7. In DNA form, the CDR3 reads TGTGCCAGCAGCTTAATAGCGGGGGACTTCCATGAGCAGTTCTTC. Amino acid sequence: CASSLIAGDFHEQFF.

Only a few counts were recorded for this clonotype. CDR3 nucleotide sequence: TGCGCCAGCAGCTGGGGACAGTCACTGGATTCACCCCTCCACTTT. Residues: CASSWGQSLDSPLHF. The rearrangement links TRBV5-1 to TRBJ1-6, with 7 bases aligning to TRBD1. CDR3 size: 15 residues. The V and J ends lost 3 bases and 8 bases, in that order; junction bases with no gene match: 8. Germline V gives CDR1 SGHRS, CDR2 YFSETQ.

The chain carries TRBV6-5 and TRBJ2-2, with D unresolved. With 2 bases removed from V and 5 bases from J, the gap between germline ends came to 9 bases. The CDR3 covers 14 residues. Looked up from germline, CDR1 is MNHEY and CDR2 is SVGAGI. The CDR3 loop is CASSYRTLTGELFF. Here the CDR3 DNA reads TGTGCCAGCAGTTACAGGACCTTAACCGGGGAGCTGTTTTTT.

Only a few counts were recorded for this clonotype. V is TRBV12-5 and J is TRBJ2-5; 12 bases fit TRBD2. V gave up 0 bases and J gave up 9 bases; unmatched junction bases: 8. Germline V gives CDR1 LGHNT, CDR2 FRNRAP. This CDR3 is 16 amino acids long. DNA for the CDR3: TGTGCTAGTGGTTTGGTACGGACTAGCGGGGACCCGGCCCAGTACTTC. Translation: CASGLVRTSGDPAQYF.

The rearrangement links TRBV19 to TRBJ2-3, with D possibly matching TRBD2 (6 bases). The V end was cut by 1 base, the J end by 3 bases, with 11 bases between. Germline CDR1 is LNHDA and CDR2 is SQIVND (reference sequence). The CDR3 contains 15 residues. CDR3 sequence: CASSIAGRRTDTQYF. In DNA form, the CDR3 reads TGTGCCAGTAGTATAGCGGGGAGGAGGACAGATACGCAGTATTTT.

The chain is built from TRBV6-2 or TRBV6-3 and TRBJ1-1; D remains unclear. The CDR3 runs to 15 residues. CDR1 and CDR2 (germline): MNHEY, SVGEGT. The V gene lost 0 bases and the J gene lost 0 bases, with 8 bases spanning the gap. CDR3 in amino acids: CASSYSTLMNTEAFF. The CDR3 DNA reads TGTGCCAGCAGTTACTCGACACTTATGAACACTGAAGCTTTCTTT.

CDR3 region: CATSDPGGADNEQFF. In DNA form, the CDR3 reads TGTGCCACCAGTGACCCGGGGGGGGCGGACAATGAGCAGTTCTTC. This chain uses TRBV24-1 with TRBJ2-1; 8 bases map to TRBD2. Germline trimming cut 4 bases from V and 5 bases from J; bases unmatched to any gene: 6. The CDR3 is 15 residues long. The V gene's germline CDR1 is KGHDR and CDR2 SFDVKD.

This rearrangement joins TRBV12-5 to TRBJ1-5; no firm D call. V was clipped by 6 bases and J by 2 bases, with 8 bases between them. This CDR3 contains 13 residues. Germline V CDR1 and CDR2: LGHNT, FRNRAP. The CDR3 here is CASGSWGNQPQHF. CDR3 coding DNA: TGTGCTAGTGGCTCCTGGGGCAATCAGCCCCAGCATTTT.

This clonotype was recorded a few times. The rearrangement joins TRBV4-1 to TRBJ2-3; TRBD2 matches at 12 bases. This CDR3 has 19 residues. V was pared by 3 bases and J by 0 bases, with 10 bases of the junction left unmatched. Germline V gene data show CDR1 as MGHRA and CDR2 as YSYEKL. DNA for the CDR3: TGCGCCAGCAGCCAGATCCTAGCGGGGGGGCCCCTTAGCACAGATACGCAGTATTTT. The encoded protein is CASSQILAGGPLSTDTQYF.

The V call is TRBV5-1, the J call TRBJ2-1, with D possibly being TRBD1 or TRBD2 (5 bases each). The V gene's germline CDR1 is SGHRS and CDR2 YFSETQ. The CDR3 sequence is 16 residues long. Trimming took off 4 bases at V and 0 bases at J, with 14 bases between the two ends. CDR3 DNA sequence: TGCGCCAGCAGCCCGGGGTCAGGGATCTCCTACAATGAGCAGTTCTTC. Its protein product is CASSPGSGISYNEQFF. The complete variable domain, with remaining parts taken from reference TRBV5-1 and TRBJ2-1, reads KAGVTQTPRYLIKTRGQQVTLSCSPISGHRSVSWYQQTPGQGLQFLFEYFSETQRNKGNFPGRFSGRQFSNSRSEMNVSTLELGDSALYLCASSPGSGISYNEQFFGPGTRLTVL.

The chain combines TRBV6-6 with TRBJ1-5, with a weak D call TRBD1 (5 bases). The germline V gene has CDR1 MNHNY and CDR2 SVGAGI (reference sequence). This CDR3 comprises 16 residues. V was cut by 8 bases and J by 1 base, with 18 bases left in between. CDR3 residues: CASGSSGTISNQPQHF. The CDR3 coding sequence is TGTGCCAGCGGATCCTCCGGGACTATAAGCAATCAGCCCCAGCATTTT.

The table lists this clonotype with a few counts. The V and J genes are TRBV15 and TRBJ2-3; perhaps TRBD1 as D (5 bases). V was clipped by 5 bases and J by 2 bases, with 17 bases between them. Germline CDR1 is LNHNV and CDR2 is YYDKDF (reference sequence). This CDR3 contains 16 residues. DNA of the CDR3: TGTGCCACCAGCGAAAACGGCAGGGCTATCACAGATACGCAGTATTTT. Translation: CATSENGRAITDTQYF.

V gene TRBV18 combines with J gene TRBJ2-2; the D call may be TRBD1 or TRBD2 (5 bases each). The CDR3 loop spans 12 amino acids. Germline CDR1 KGHSH, CDR2 LQKENI. V was cut by 3 bases and J by 13 bases, with 12 bases left in between. The DNA for the CDR3 is TGTGCCAGCTCACCCGGGGCGGAGAGGCTGTTTTTT. Protein: CASSPGAERLFF.

This clonotype has a handful of counts. The J gene is TRBJ1-1, the V gene TRBV5-1; 7 bases agree with TRBD1. The CDR3 covers 13 residues. The V segment lost 1 base and the J segment 8 bases; nucleotides outside the gene matches: 5. Germline loops: CDR1 SGHRS, CDR2 YFSETQ. The DNA for the CDR3 is TGCGCCAGCAGCTTGTCACAGGGGTACGAAGCTTTCTTT. Amino acids: CASSLSQGYEAFF.

The chain couples TRBV5-1 to TRBJ1-1; D may be TRBD1 (6 bases). The CDR3 totals 14 residues. The V and J ends lost 2 bases and 2 bases respectively, with 10 bases between them. The germline V gene has CDR1 SGHRS and CDR2 YFSETQ. The CDR3 protein is CASSLTTGNTEAFF. For the CDR3, the DNA is TGCGCCAGCAGCTTAACGACAGGCAACACTGAAGCTTTCTTT.

In its sample, this clonotype was seen many times. The chain combines TRBV7-2 with TRBJ1-5; D unresolved. V was trimmed by 3 bases and J by 0 bases, leaving 6 bases between them. The V gene's germline CDR1 is SGHTA and CDR2 FQGNSA. This CDR3 has 14 residues. Here the CDR3 DNA reads TGTGCCAGCAGCTTGCAGGCTAGCAATCAGCCCCAGCATTTT. This gives the protein CASSLQASNQPQHF.

This clonotype was seen at least ten times. An end of the junction does not agree with germline; a read error may underlie this. In DNA form, the CDR3 reads TGCGCCAGCAGCAAAGAGGGGGCAGGGTCCTACAATGAGCAGTTCTTC. Amino acid sequence: CASSKEGAGSYNEQFF. The rearrangement uses TRBV4-1 and TRBJ2-1; 7 bases fit TRBD1. The CDR3 spans 16 residues. Looked up from germline, CDR1 is MGHRA and CDR2 is YSYEKL.

In its sample, this clonotype was seen a few times. The chain links TRBV5-5 to TRBJ2-1, with D possibly matching TRBD2 (6 bases). There are 18 residues in the CDR3. Looked up from germline, CDR1 is SGHKS and CDR2 is YYEKEE (reference sequence). Deletions cut 1 base from V and 5 bases from J, with 22 bases between. CDR3 in amino acids: CASSLSPHAGLTNNEQFF. For the CDR3, the DNA is TGTGCCAGCAGCTTGTCCCCCCACGCGGGACTCACGAACAATGAGCAGTTCTTC.

This clonotype was seen only a few times. This sequence joins TRBV15 and TRBJ2-5; D is ambiguous. Trimming pared 1 base from V and 5 bases from J, leaving 14 bases between. CDR3 length equals 15 residues. Germline lookup yields CDR1 LNHNV and CDR2 YYDKDF (reference sequence). The CDR3 sequence is CATSRASGPGETQYF. The CDR3 region has the DNA TGTGCCACCAGCAGAGCCTCCGGACCAGGCGAGACCCAGTACTTC.

The chain recombines TRBV15 with TRBJ2-7, with D hard to call. Per the germline V gene, CDR1 is LNHNV and CDR2 is YYDKDF (reference sequence). CDR3 size: 15 residues. Trimming removed 0 bases at V and 2 bases at J, with 11 bases between. In DNA form, the CDR3 reads TGTGCCACCAGCAGAGATCGGAGTTATGCCTACGAGCAGTACTTC. Translated: CATSRDRSYAYEQYF.

V gene TRBV6-5 combines with J gene TRBJ1-2; TRBD1 might be the D (6 bases). The CDR3 contains 12 residues. Deletions cut 7 bases from V and 4 bases from J, with 10 bases between. Germline CDR1 and CDR2: MNHEY and SVGAGI. The DNA for the CDR3 is TGTGCCAGCATGCAGGGGAGCTATGGCTACACCTTC. This encodes CASMQGSYGYTF.

This clonotype was seen a handful of times. One end of the junction does not line up with germline, which may come from a read error. V gene TRBV9 combines with J gene TRBJ2-1; TRBD1 might be the D (5 bases). CDR1 and CDR2 (germline): SGDLS, YYNGEE. The CDR3 is 15 amino acids. CDR3 region: CASSVQGLSSNEQFF. The CDR3 DNA sequence: TGTGCCAGCAGCGTACAGGGCCTTTCCTCCAATGAGCAGTTCTTC.

This clonotype has at least ten counts. A junction end diverges from the germline sequence, so it may reflect a read error. This sequence joins TRBV5-1 and TRBJ1-1; TRBD1 is a possible D gene (6 bases). This CDR3 has 13 residues. In germline, CDR1 is SGHRS, CDR2 YFSETQ. The CDR3 nucleotides read TGTGCCAGCAGCTTAGGGGGGAACACTGAAGCTTTCTTT. Its protein is CASSLGGNTEAFF.